This T cell receptor beta chain was recovered during a study of cytomegalovirus exposure and HLA in healthy donors (dated by TCRdb to 2016 to 2017). About the study as a whole: According to an earlier analysis of 550 to 750 of the donors, roughly 180 million T cells yielded approximately 120 million unique TCR beta sequences and roughly 280 Gb of sequence data. The T cell repertoires of several hundred subjects were profiled by immunosequencing and related to cytomegalovirus serostatus. The later analysis used no new phenotypic data to find candidate immune exposures, relying instead on TCR beta sequences and their occurrence across donors. Among a few hundred genotyped donors of the cohort, an average of about 240,000 unique TCR beta nucleotide sequences were sequenced per donor, roughly 20% of them non-productive. The number of typed donors differed by locus: about 620-640 for A, B, C, DRB1 and DQB1; 522 for DQA1; fewer than 610 for DPA1; and around 470 for DPB1. All discovery cohort repertoires had been generated on a single sequencing platform. Approximately 310 gigabases of sequencing data and approximately 92 million unique TCR sequences made up an early release that covered several hundred HLA-typed donors. A separate validation cohort of roughly 130 different subjects was used in addition to the roughly 700-subject first cohort. Roughly 5 DR-DQ haplotypes were handled as single units for association and clustering, since linkage in the cohort was strong. Class I and class II HLA loci were covered by the typing at four-digit resolution. Of the 300 to 500 genotyped donors, 65% to 90% were placed in the genetic ancestry cluster associated with self-reported Caucasian donors. Alongside the repertoire data, information on donor age, sex, ethnicity and CMV serostatus was compiled. The aim of the study was to test whether cataloging public T cell receptors could identify signatures of past pathogen exposure. In a later genetic analysis, genome-wide SNP genotypes for about three fifths of the roughly 670 donors were used, and that subset was treated as a discovery cohort. A later analysis re-examined previously published TCR beta repertoires from more than 550 donors and added high-resolution HLA genotyping to investigate patterns of TCR occurrence. The study combined high-throughput TCR immunosequencing, statistical association of individual TCRs with disease status, and machine learning to predict cytomegalovirus infection status. An earlier analysis of approximately 580 of the donors used high-throughput TCR beta sequencing to judge whether each TCR beta V gene segment behaved as functional or pseudogenic.

Trimming removed 0 bases from V and 0 bases from J, leaving 9 bases between the germline ends. Including cysteine and phenylalanine, the CDR3 has 16 amino acids. Only the CDR3 part of the read is kept: 48 bases, read in frame from the first base. Reading the germline V gene gives CDR1 SGHVS and CDR2 FNYEAQ. What the study reported, not specific to this receptor: Cytomegalovirus status was reported to be diagnosed by the classifier with high specificity and sensitivity in both the original and validation cohorts. Compared with equally common non-associated chains, HLA-associated TCR beta chains in a later analysis were more clonally expanded and had lower generation probabilities. CMV serostatus was the only immune exposure information available for the cohort. A group of highly shared sequence variants was considered likely to be a technical artifact of the sequencing pipeline. Most TCR sequences were observed very rarely across donors, whereas some public TCRs were present in many individuals. A further reported finding was that TCR beta sequences accurately predicted the HLA-A and HLA-B alleles for most subjects in the first cohort. Because the 87-base-pair reads could not distinguish some IMGT-functional V segments, including TRBV6-2 and TRBV6-3, those segments were excluded. The study gave a list of 150 to 200 TCR beta chains associated with cytomegalovirus. The authors suggested that the approach could potentially be generalized to other disease states and immunological phenotypes. Linkage disequilibrium might explain the correlated functional status among segregating V segments, but an unknown experimental factor could not be excluded. In a later analysis, several top co-occurrence clusters were reported to appear linked to parvovirus B19, influenza, CMV and Epstein-Barr virus. In a later analysis, 15,000 to 20,000 TCR beta sequences were associated with specific HLA alleles at a false discovery rate of 0.05. When HLA alleles, especially DR and DQ, strongly co-occurred, attributing TCR associations to individual alleles was difficult. Three of the identified cytomegalovirus-associated TCR beta chains were confirmed in vitro to be specific for cytomegalovirus antigens. Presence/absence analyses assumed roughly uniform sequencing depth across donors, an assumption that may not hold. An earlier analysis of approximately 600 of the donors showed that most TCR beta V segments appeared in productive rearrangements either about 87% or about 30% of the time, which broadly matched IMGT annotations. In a later genetic analysis, fewer N-insertions in productive TCRs were reported among donors in an Asian-associated ancestry cluster than the roughly 670-donor mean. In a later genetic analysis, a missense DCLRE1C variant was associated with V-gene and J-gene trimming of TCR beta chains, and the association was replicated in an independent cohort. In a later analysis, the rate of TCR association differed among HLA loci, with DRB1 alleles having the most associated TCRs and HLA-C alleles having the fewest. Because counts were too low, around 17 rarely observed V segments, including chromosome 9 orphons, were left out of the earlier analysis of 587 of the donors. Most CMV-associated TCR beta chains appeared to be HLA-restricted in a later analysis, and the HLA associations seemed to be driven largely by CMV exposure. Because some donors lacked HLA typing at each locus, the association tests relied only on the typed subset. The cohort was sequenced for TCR beta chains only, and without alpha or paired-chain data the features that could be detected were limited.

The library came from the immunoSEQ multiplex PCR assay. For the multiplex PCR, a mixture combining 60 forward primers for TCR Vbeta segments and 13 reverse primers for TCR Jbeta segments was used. A multiplex PCR assay on genomic DNA amplified the CDR3 region of rearranged TCR beta genes. Amplified TCR beta libraries were sequenced as 87-base-pair reads on the Illumina HiSeq System. On the authors' methods: In a later analysis, 70 million to 95 million unique TCR beta chains were counted across the roughly 610 repertoires, and some 10 million of these chains were shared by at least two donors. A nearest-neighbor algorithm error-corrected the raw reads and collapsed the reads into unique sequences, merging closely related sequences to remove PCR and sequencing errors. Alignment of CDR3 sequences to IMGT reference sequences was used to assign V, D and J gene segments. For a sequence to be retained, a match of at least six nucleotides to both a V gene segment and a J gene segment was required. A rearrangement was called productive if the CDR3 had no stop codons and remained in frame with V and J, and every other rearrangement was called non-productive. CDR3 was defined according to IMGT convention as the region running from the second conserved V-encoded cysteine to the conserved J-encoded phenylalanine. In an earlier analysis of approximately 500 of the donors, sequences lacking an unambiguous match to a single V gene segment were excluded. In an earlier analysis of 587 of the donors, a V segment was called functional when productive rearrangements were above 56.7%, and segregating when the standard deviation between donors exceeded 5%. To diagnose cytomegalovirus status from the catalog of TCR beta chain sequences, a statistical classification framework was built. In a later analysis, V and J genes were assigned by comparing TCR nucleotide sequences against IMGT/GENE-DB human TR gene sequences. Using the TCRdist pipeline, a later analysis assigned CDR3 sequences along with most-parsimonious VDJ recombination scenarios. In a later analysis, each TCR beta chain was defined by its CDR3 amino acid sequence together with its V-gene family, and reads without a unique V-gene family were excluded. In a later analysis, approximately 640 highly shared, low-generation-probability nucleotide sequences were removed to address suspected cross-contamination and a sequencing artifact. In a later analysis, a clonal expansion index for each public chain was calculated from normalized within-repertoire ranks of inferred template counts. In a later analysis, generation probabilities were computed using a VDJ recombination model fitted to out-of-frame rearrangements, and the results were checked against IGoR. A later analysis scored TCR-TCR, TCR-HLA and TCR-CMV co-occurrence with hypergeometric tests, applying a repertoire-size bias correction to TCR pairs. A later analysis estimated false discovery rates by permuting HLA or CMV assignments 20 times. A later analysis grouped co-occurring TCRs with DBSCAN, adding TCRdist sequence similarity when clustering within HLA-allele-positive subsets. For co-occurrence clustering, repertoires with fewer than 30,000 or more than 120,000 public chains were excluded, along with a handful of repertoires with anomalous nucleotide sharing. TCRdb took this table from immuneACCESS and kept in-frame rearrangements with V and J called. Such tables lack part of the clones; where checked against another copy, unresolved V genes explain under half of the gap, and the rest is unexplained. Clone size and the V and J calls come from that table; the DNA yielded D and trimming. The sample records about 120,000 clones, 76% of which are singletons. Roughly 12% of the sample rests with the top ten.

Note on this clone: Its antigen specificity is not known. Per-base qualities were not stored, and no clone one base away is much larger.

The cohort comprised around 690 healthy bone marrow donors. At the time of sampling, all cohort members were nominally healthy, though unrecorded immune exposures were likely present. The donor was CMV seropositive and was included in the group of 289 seropositive cohort members. A peripheral blood sample was collected from each donor, and TCR beta sequencing was performed on peripheral blood mononuclear cells. Genomic DNA was extracted from the blood cell samples with the Qiagen DNeasy Blood Extraction Kit. The sequence derives from a woman in her forties in good health and CMV-seropositive. Sequenced: PBMCs. The V and J genes are TRBV7-6 and TRBJ1-5, with no confidently assigned D gene. For the CDR3, the sequence is CASSLAPRNSNQPQHF. The DNA is as follows: TGTGCCAGCAGCTTAGCCCCTAGGAATAGCAATCAGCCCCAGCATTTT.